This T cell receptor (beta chain) was obtained from a study of blood T cell repertoires in COVID-19. Whole-study context: Both acute and convalescent COVID-19 samples were obtained from the United States, Italy and Spain. Sources were T cells, B-cell-depleted T cells, or PBMCs; the material itself was cDNA or gDNA.

Between the trimmed V and J ends, which lost 1 base and 1 base, there was a span of 16 bases. The CDR3 spans 18 residues. From germline, CDR1 is MNHEY and CDR2 SMNVEV (reference sequence). Authors' data handling: Nucleated cell number was recorded as an estimate derived from reference gene primer amplification. Assay used: immunoSEQ multiplex PCR; TCRdb lists only in-frame clones, some missing. Clonal size and the V and J genes are those of that table, whereas D and trimming came from the DNA. The data hold 55,000 or so clones, with approximately 91% observed a single time. This clone was counted once.

The clonotype comes from a man aged 55 to 70 with active COVID-19. The rearrangement links TRBV27 to TRBJ2-2; weak D call: TRBD2 (6 bases). Sequencing was done on a sample of peripheral blood. CDR3 DNA: TGTGCCAGCAGTTTATACTGGGTGGCGGGACGGAACACCGGGGAGCTGTTTTTT. Translated: CASSLYWVAGRNTGELFF.